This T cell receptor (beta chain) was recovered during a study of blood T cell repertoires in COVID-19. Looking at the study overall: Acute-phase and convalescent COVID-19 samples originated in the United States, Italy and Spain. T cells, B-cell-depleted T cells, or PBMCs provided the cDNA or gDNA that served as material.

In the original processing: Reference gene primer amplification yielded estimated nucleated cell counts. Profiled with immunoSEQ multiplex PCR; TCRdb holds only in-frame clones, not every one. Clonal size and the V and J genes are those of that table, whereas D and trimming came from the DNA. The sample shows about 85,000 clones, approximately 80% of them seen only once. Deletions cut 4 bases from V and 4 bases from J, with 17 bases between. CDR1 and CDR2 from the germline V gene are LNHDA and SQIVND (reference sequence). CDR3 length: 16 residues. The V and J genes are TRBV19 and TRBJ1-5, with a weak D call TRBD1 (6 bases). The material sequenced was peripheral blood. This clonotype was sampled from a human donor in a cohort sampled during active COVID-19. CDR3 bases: TGTGCCAGTAGTACCCCCAACAGGGACCTAAATCAGCCCCAGCATTTT. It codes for CASSTPNRDLNQPQHF.